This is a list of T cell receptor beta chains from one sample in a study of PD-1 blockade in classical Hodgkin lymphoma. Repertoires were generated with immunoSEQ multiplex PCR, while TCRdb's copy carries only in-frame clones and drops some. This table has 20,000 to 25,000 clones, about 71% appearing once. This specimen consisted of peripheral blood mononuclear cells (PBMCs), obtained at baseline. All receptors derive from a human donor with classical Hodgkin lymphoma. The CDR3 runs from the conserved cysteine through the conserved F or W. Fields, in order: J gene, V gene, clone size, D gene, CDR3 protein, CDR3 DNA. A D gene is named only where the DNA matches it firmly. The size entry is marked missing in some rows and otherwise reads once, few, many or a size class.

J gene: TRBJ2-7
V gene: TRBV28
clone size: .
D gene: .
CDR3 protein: CASSLTGAYEQYF
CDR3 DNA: TGTGCCAGCAGTTTAACAGGAGCCTACGAGCAGTACTTC

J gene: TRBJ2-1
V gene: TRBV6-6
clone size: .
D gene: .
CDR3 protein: CASRKQGHNEQFF
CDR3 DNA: TGTGCCAGCAGGAAACAGGGTCACAATGAGCAGTTCTTC

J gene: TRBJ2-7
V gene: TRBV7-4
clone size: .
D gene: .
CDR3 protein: CASSLSPSASYEQYF
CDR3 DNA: TGTGCCAGCAGCTTATCCCCTAGCGCTTCCTACGAGCAGTACTTC

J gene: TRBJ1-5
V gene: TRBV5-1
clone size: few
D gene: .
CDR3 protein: CASSYTVNQPQHF
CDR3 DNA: TGCGCCAGCAGCTACACCGTCAATCAGCCCCAGCATTTT

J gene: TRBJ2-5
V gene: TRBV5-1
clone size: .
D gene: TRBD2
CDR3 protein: CASSSGLAGGSQETQYF
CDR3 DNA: TGCGCCAGCAGCTCAGGACTAGCGGGGGGTTCCCAAGAGACCCAGTACTTC

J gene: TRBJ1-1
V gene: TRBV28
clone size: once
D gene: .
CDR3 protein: CASRSQGNTEAFF
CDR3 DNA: TGTGCCAGCAGATCCCAGGGGAACACTGAAGCTTTCTTT

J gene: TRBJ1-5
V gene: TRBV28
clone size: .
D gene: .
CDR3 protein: CASSTRDFYNQPQHF
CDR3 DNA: TGTGCCAGCAGTACACGGGACTTCTACAATCAGCCCCAGCATTTT

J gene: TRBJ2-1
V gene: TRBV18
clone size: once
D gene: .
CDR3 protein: CASSDSLGSYNEQFF
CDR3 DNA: TGTGCCAGCTCAGATAGCCTCGGCTCCTACAATGAGCAGTTCTTC

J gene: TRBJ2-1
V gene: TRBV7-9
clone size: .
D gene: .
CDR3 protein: CASSLALQGHEQFF
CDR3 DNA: TGTGCCAGCAGCTTAGCCTTGCAGGGCCATGAGCAGTTCTTC

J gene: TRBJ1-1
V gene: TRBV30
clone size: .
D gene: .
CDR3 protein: CAWSRGGSRGRDTEAFF
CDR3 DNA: TGTGCCTGGAGTCGGGGAGGTTCGCGGGGGAGAGACACTGAAGCTTTCTTT

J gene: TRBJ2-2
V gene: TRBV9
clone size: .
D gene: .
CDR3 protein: CASSVARGATGELFF
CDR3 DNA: TGTGCCAGCAGCGTAGCCCGGGGGGCCACCGGGGAGCTGTTTTTT

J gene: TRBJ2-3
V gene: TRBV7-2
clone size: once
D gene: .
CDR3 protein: CASSSGMVDTQYF
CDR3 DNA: TGTGCCAGCAGCTCCGGGATGGTAGATACGCAGTATTTT

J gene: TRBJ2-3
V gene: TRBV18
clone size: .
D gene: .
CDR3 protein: CASSPPRGQQEHTQYF
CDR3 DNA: TGTGCCAGCTCACCACCACGAGGACAGCAGGAGCATACGCAGTATTTT

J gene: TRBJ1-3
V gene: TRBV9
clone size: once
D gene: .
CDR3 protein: CASSVDDYKSNTIYF
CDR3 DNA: TGTGCCAGCAGCGTAGACGATTACAAATCGAACACCATATATTTT

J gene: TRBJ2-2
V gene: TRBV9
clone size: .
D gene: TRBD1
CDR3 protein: CASSVGRGSTGELFF
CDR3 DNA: TGTGCCAGCAGCGTAGGCAGGGGGTCCACCGGGGAGCTGTTTTTT

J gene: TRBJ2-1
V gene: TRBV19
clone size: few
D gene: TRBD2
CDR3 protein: CASSQLAGIGEQFF
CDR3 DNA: TGTGCCAGTAGTCAGCTAGCGGGAATCGGTGAGCAGTTCTTC

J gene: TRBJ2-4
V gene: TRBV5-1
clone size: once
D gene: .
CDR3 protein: CASSTLEGAGNIQYF
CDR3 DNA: TGCGCCAGCAGCACCCTGGAGGGGGCGGGAAACATTCAGTACTTC

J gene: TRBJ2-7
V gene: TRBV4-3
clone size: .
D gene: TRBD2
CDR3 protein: CASSQGGGGTYEQYF
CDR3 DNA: TGCGCCAGCAGCCAAGGTGGCGGGGGAACCTACGAGCAGTACTTC

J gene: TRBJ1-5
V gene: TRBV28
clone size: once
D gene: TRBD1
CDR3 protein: CASTLGQGGQPQHF
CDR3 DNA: TGTGCCAGCACTTTAGGACAGGGCGGTCAGCCCCAGCATTTT

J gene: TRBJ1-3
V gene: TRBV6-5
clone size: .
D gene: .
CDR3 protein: CASRGQGRNTIYF
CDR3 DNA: TGTGCCAGCAGGGGCCAGGGAAGAAACACCATATATTTT

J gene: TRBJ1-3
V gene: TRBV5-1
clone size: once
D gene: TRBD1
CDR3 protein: CASSLDGQGSSGNTIYF
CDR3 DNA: TGCGCCAGCAGCTTGGATGGACAGGGAAGCTCTGGAAACACCATATATTTT

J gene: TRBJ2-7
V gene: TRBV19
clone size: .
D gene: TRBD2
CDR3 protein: CASSTGLAEGAYEQYF
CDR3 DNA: TGTGCCAGTAGTACCGGACTAGCGGAAGGAGCCTACGAGCAGTACTTC

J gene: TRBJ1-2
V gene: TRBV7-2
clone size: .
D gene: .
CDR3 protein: CASSLLRDGYTF
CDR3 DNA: TGTGCCAGCAGCTTATTGCGGGATGGCTACACCTTC

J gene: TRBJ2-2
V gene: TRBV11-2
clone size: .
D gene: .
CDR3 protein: CASTRRLGGTTGELFF
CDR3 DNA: TGTGCCAGCACCCGTCGTCTGGGAGGAACCACCGGGGAGCTGTTTTTT

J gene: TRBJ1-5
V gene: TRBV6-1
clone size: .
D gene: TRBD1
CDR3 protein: CASSLTEGANQPQHF
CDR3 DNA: TGTGCCAGCAGTTTAACAGAGGGGGCCAATCAGCCCCAGCATTTT

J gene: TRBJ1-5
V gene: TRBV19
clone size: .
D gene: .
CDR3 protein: CASTTPRGLGNQPQHF
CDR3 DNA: TGTGCCAGTACCACCCCTCGGGGGCTCGGCAATCAGCCCCAGCATTTT

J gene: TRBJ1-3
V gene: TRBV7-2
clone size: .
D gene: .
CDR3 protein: CASRYGGNSGNTIYF
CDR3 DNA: TGTGCCAGCAGGTACGGGGGTAACTCTGGAAACACCATATATTTT

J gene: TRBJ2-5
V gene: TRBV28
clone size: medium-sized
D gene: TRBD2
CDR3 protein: CASSLLLAGGPRETQYF
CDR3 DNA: TGTGCCAGCAGTTTATTACTAGCGGGGGGGCCGCGAGAGACCCAGTACTTC

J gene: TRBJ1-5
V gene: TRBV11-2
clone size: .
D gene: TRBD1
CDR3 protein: CASSLGSGGSQPQHF
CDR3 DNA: TGTGCCAGCAGCTTAGGGTCAGGGGGTAGTCAGCCCCAGCATTTT

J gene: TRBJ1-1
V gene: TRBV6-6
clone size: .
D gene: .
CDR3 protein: CASSDVMGTEAFF
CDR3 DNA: TGTGCCAGCAGTGACGTTATGGGCACTGAAGCTTTCTTT

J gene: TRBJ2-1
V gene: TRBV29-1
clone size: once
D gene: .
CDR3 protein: CSVEDWARGDEQFF
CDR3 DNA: TGCAGCGTTGAAGATTGGGCCAGGGGCGATGAGCAGTTCTTC

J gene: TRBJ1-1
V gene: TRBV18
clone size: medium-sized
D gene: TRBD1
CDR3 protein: CASSPIRTGNTEAFF
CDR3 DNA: TGTGCCAGCTCACCAATAAGGACAGGGAACACTGAAGCTTTCTTT

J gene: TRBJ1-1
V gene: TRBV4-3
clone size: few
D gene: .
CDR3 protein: CASSQDRFSLAAFF
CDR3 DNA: TGCGCCAGCAGCCAAGATAGGTTTTCCCTGGCAGCTTTCTTT

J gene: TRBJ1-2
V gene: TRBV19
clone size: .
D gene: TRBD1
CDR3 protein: CASSILGQRNGYTF
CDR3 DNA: TGTGCCAGTAGTATACTGGGACAGAGGAATGGCTACACCTTC

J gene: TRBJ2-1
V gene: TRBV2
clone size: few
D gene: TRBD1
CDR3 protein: CASSEGQEYNEQFF
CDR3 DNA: TGTGCCAGCAGTGAGGGACAGGAGTACAATGAGCAGTTCTTC

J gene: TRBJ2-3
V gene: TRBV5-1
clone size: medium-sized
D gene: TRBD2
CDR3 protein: CASSLGTSSGSTDTQYF
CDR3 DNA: TGCGCCAGCAGCTTGGGGACCTCTAGCGGGAGCACAGATACGCAGTATTTT

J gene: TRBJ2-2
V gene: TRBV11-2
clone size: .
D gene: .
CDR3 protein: CASSLGGATGELFF
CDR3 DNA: TGTGCCAGCAGCTTAGGGGGGGCCACCGGGGAGCTGTTTTTT

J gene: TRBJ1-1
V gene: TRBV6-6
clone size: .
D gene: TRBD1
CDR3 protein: CASSFRHLQGTEAFF
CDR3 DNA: TGTGCCAGCAGTTTCCGCCACCTACAGGGGACTGAAGCTTTCTTT

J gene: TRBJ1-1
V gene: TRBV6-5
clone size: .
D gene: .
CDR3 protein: CASRLGTSEAFF
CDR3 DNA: TGTGCCAGCAGATTGGGGACAAGTGAAGCTTTCTTT